Listed here is a single T cell receptor (beta chain). What it recognizes is unknown. These data belong to a study of blood T cells in healthy people across ages. Study-wide findings and caveats: The fall in TCR beta diversity per million T cells was roughly linear with age.

A second PCR, run for roughly 7 to 11 cycles, used a sample-barcoded 5' primer plus a J-beta primer mix. TCRdb used MiXCR to reprocess the 5' RACE reads, holding one entry per CDR3 protein. Of approximately 2,000,000 distinct CDR3 sequences in the sample, around 42% were seen once. Sequenced sample: blood. The clonotype comes from a human donor in good health.

CDR3 nucleotides: TGTGCCACCCAAAAGAATGCAGATACGCAGTATTTT. Amino acids: CATQKNADTQYF. The chain links TRBV19 to TRBJ2-3, with D unresolved. The germline V and J ends were trimmed by 10 bases and 4 bases, with 12 bases remaining between them. Germline values: CDR1 LNHDA, CDR2 SQIVND (reference sequence). The CDR3 has 12 amino acids.